This entry lists 16 T cell receptor beta chains sequenced from one sample in a study of vaccination effects on CD4 cells after COVID-19 (dated by TCRdb to between 2021 and 2024). In the ViraFEST assay, PBMC were stimulated with viral peptide pools, and antigen-specific CD4+ T cell clonotypes were then identified by expansion using TCR sequencing. After roughly 11 days of culture, CD4+ T cells were isolated with the EasySep CD4+ T cell isolation kit. Two doses of either the BNT162b2 or the mRNA-1273 mRNA SARS-CoV-2 vaccine were administered to participants. These TCRs are of unknown antigen specificity. The protocol used for the library was the immunoSEQ multiplex PCR assay. Sourced from immuneACCESS, this table was stored by TCRdb with only in-frame sequences that have V and J called. A share of the clones is absent; for the studies checked, an unresolved V gene accounts for under half, and the remainder has no known explanation. The sample contains about 38,000 clones, around four fifths of them found a single time. The ten biggest clones cover around 2% of the sample.

The sequenced sample was CD4+ T cells from PBMCs cultured with HCoV-NL63 spike peptides, obtained after COVID-19 vaccination. The cell subset or site label of this sample denotes: HCoV-NL63 spike overlapping peptide pool stimulation. These receptors were obtained from a human donor who received a COVID-19 vaccine. Some clones in this sample may be carry-over from other donors' samples.

The chain recombines TRBV6-6 with TRBJ2-5; tentatively, D is TRBD2 (5 bases). V lost 2 bases to trimming and J lost 1 base, with 11 bases between them. The CDR3 contains 15 residues. In germline, CDR1 is MNHNY, CDR2 SVGAGI (reference sequence). The CDR3 protein is CASSYRQAVQETQYF. The CDR3 region has the DNA TGTGCCAGCAGTTACAGGCAAGCGGTCCAAGAGACCCAGTACTTC.

The chain employs TRBV5-1 and TRBJ1-1, with D perhaps TRBD1 (6 bases). This CDR3 has 13 residues. The V end was cut by 4 bases, the J end by 4 bases, with 11 bases between. Germline V CDR1 and CDR2: SGHRS, YFSETQ. In DNA form, the CDR3 reads TGCGCCAGCAGCCTGACAGGCATCACTGAAGCTTTCTTT. Its translation: CASSLTGITEAFF.

This clone showed up just once. This chain uses TRBV28 with TRBJ1-1; no clear D. This CDR3 spans 12 amino acids. CDR1 and CDR2 (germline): MDHEN, SYDVKM. V dropped 6 bases and J dropped 3 bases, with 8 bases sitting between them. CDR3 in DNA: TGTGCCAGCAGAAATGGGGACACTGAAGCTTTCTTT. As protein: CASRNGDTEAFF.

The chain is built from TRBV10-2 and TRBJ2-3; 15 bases align to TRBD2. This CDR3 is 18 amino acids long. V gave up 6 bases and J gave up 4 bases; unmatched junction bases: 11. CDR1 WSHSY and CDR2 SAAADI come from the germline V gene. In DNA form, the CDR3 reads TGCGCCAGCAGAGGACTAGCGGGGGGGCTTATGGGGTCAGATACGCAGTATTTT. Its protein product is CASRGLAGGLMGSDTQYF.

The V call is TRBV10-1, the J call TRBJ2-1; 7 bases are a match to TRBD1. Trimming removed 3 bases from V and 6 bases from J; junction bases left unmatched: 11. The V gene's germline CDR1 is WNHNN and CDR2 SYGVQD (reference sequence). The CDR3 runs to 16 residues. CDR3 region: CASSEKDRVRVNEQFF. In nucleotides, the CDR3 is TGCGCCAGCAGTGAAAAAGACAGGGTCAGGGTCAATGAGCAGTTCTTC.

This clone was detected only a few times. The J gene is TRBJ2-3, the V gene TRBV5-8; D unclear. Germline loops: CDR1 SGHTS, CDR2 YDEGEE. V lost 4 bases and J lost 2, with 14 bases in between. The CDR3 covers 15 residues. The DNA of the CDR3 is TGTGCCAGCAGCCGACGGGTCGCTCCCACAGATACGCAGTATTTT. It specifies CASSRRVAPTDTQYF.

The chain is built from TRBV5-1 and TRBJ1-1, with 7 bases that match TRBD1. CDR1 and CDR2 from the germline V gene are SGHRS and YFSETQ. This CDR3 contains 14 residues. V lost 4 bases, J lost 3 bases, and 6 bases stayed unmatched. CDR3 sequence: CASSSTGEHTEAFF. CDR3 DNA sequence: TGCGCCAGCAGCAGCACAGGGGAACACACTGAAGCTTTCTTT. Full variable domain (outside the CDR3, taken from reference TRBV5-1 and TRBJ1-1): KAGVTQTPRYLIKTRGQQVTLSCSPISGHRSVSWYQQTPGQGLQFLFEYFSETQRNKGNFPGRFSGRQFSNSRSEMNVSTLELGDSALYLCASSSTGEHTEAFFGQGTRLTVV.

This chain links TRBV2 with TRBJ2-1, with 8 bases that match TRBD2. Germline-derived CDR1 and CDR2 are SNHLY and FYNNEI. With 5 bases clipped from V and 6 bases from J, the junction kept 6 bases outside the gene matches. CDR3 length equals 14 residues. In nucleotides, the CDR3 is TGTGCCAGCAGTCAGGGACTAGTTATCAATGAGCAGTTCTTC. Amino acids: CASSQGLVINEQFF.

The chain has TRBV5-1 and TRBJ2-2; 8 bases fit TRBD2. J was trimmed by 4 bases and V by 4 bases; bases with no gene match: 12. The germline CDR1 and CDR2 sequences are SGHRS and YFSETQ. The CDR3 is 17 amino acids. CDR3 in DNA: TGCGCCAGCAGCCTTAATAAAGGCGGGGGGATCACCGGGGAGCTGTTTTTT. As protein: CASSLNKGGGITGELFF.

This clone turned up a few times. This chain uses TRBV2 with TRBJ1-2; 12 positions agree with TRBD1. This CDR3 comprises 13 residues. With 8 bases clipped from V and 7 bases from J, the junction kept 5 bases outside the gene matches. Germline V gene data show CDR1 as SNHLY and CDR2 as FYNNEI. This CDR3 reads CASRDRGLGGYTF. In DNA form, the CDR3 reads TGTGCCAGCCGGGACAGGGGGCTCGGTGGCTACACCTTC.

This clone was counted a few times. The V call is TRBV5-4, the J call TRBJ2-1; 7 bases align to TRBD2. The CDR3 consists of 16 residues. Germline CDR1 and CDR2: SGHNT and YYREEE (reference sequence). The J segment lost 2 bases and the V segment lost 2 bases, leaving 7 bases of the junction unmatched. DNA of the CDR3: TGTGCCAGCAGCTTATTGAGCGGGACCACCTACAATGAGCAGTTCTTC. Translation: CASSLLSGTTYNEQFF. Drawing the rest from reference TRBV5-4 and TRBJ2-1, the complete variable domain is ETGVTQSPTHLIKTRGQQVTLRCSSQSGHNTVSWYQQALGQGPQFIFQYYREEENGRGNFPPRFSGLQFPNYSSELNVNALELDDSALYLCASSLLSGTTYNEQFFGPGTRLTVL.

Only one count was recorded for this clone. The CDR3 loop is CASRVYSGNTIYF. Written as DNA, the CDR3 is TGTGCCAGCAGAGTGTACTCTGGAAACACCATATATTTT. This rearrangement joins TRBV6-5 to TRBJ1-3, with D uncertain. CDR3 length: 13 amino acids. V was shortened by 6 bases and J by 0 bases, with 6 bases between the two germline ends. Germline CDR1 MNHEY, CDR2 SVGAGI.

This clone was counted once. The V call is TRBV6-1, the J call TRBJ1-3, with D unresolved. The CDR3 runs to 13 residues. Trimming removed 3 bases from V and 0 bases from J, with 3 bases in between. CDR1 is MNHNS and CDR2 is SASEGT in the germline V gene. CDR3 protein: CASSDGSGNTIYF. As DNA, the CDR3 is TGTGCCAGCAGTGACGGCTCTGGAAACACCATATATTTT.

Only a few counts were recorded for this clone. The CDR3 DNA follows: TGTGCCAGTAGCCTTGGGACAGGGAACTATGGCTACACCTTC. Translating gives CASSLGTGNYGYTF. The chain recombines TRBV19 with TRBJ1-2, with TRBD1 matching over 9 bases. CDR3 length: 14 amino acids. V lost 6 bases and J lost 2; bases outside the gene matches: 4. Germline V CDR1 and CDR2: LNHDA, SQIVND (reference sequence).

V gene TRBV5-1 combines with J gene TRBJ2-1, with TRBD2 identical over 7 bases. The CDR3 is 18 residues long. The junction had 15 bases not matched to a gene; V was cut back by 2 bases and J by 4 bases. Germline loops: CDR1 SGHRS, CDR2 YFSETQ. CDR3 sequence (DNA): TGCGCCAGCAGCTTCCAGGGCTCCACGATGGGACTATACAATGAGCAGTTCTTC. Encoded protein: CASSFQGSTMGLYNEQFF.

This clone was detected only once. The chain links TRBV24-1 to TRBJ1-5, with D possibly TRBD1 on 6 matching bases. This CDR3 contains 14 residues. V shed 5 bases and J shed 7 bases, with 14 bases lying between them. Germline lookup yields CDR1 KGHDR and CDR2 SFDVKD. The CDR3, as DNA: TGTGCCACCAGTGGTCCGGGACAAGGGCAGCCCCAGCATTTT. It codes for CATSGPGQGQPQHF.